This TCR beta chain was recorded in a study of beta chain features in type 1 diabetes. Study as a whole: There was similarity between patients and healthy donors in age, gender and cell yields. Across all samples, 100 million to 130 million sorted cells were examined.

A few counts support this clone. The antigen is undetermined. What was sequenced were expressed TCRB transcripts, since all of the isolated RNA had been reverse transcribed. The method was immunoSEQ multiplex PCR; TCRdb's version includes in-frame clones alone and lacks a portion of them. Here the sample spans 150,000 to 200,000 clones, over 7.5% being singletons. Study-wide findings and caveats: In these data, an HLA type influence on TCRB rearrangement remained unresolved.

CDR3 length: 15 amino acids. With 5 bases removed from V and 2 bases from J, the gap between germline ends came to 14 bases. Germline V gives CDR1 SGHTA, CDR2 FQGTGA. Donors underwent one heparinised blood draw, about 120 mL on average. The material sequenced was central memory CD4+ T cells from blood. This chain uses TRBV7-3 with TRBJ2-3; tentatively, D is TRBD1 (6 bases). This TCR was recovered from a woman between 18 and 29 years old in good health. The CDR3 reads CASSLGQINTDTQYF. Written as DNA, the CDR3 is TGTGCCAGCAGCCTTGGACAGATAAACACAGATACGCAGTATTTT.